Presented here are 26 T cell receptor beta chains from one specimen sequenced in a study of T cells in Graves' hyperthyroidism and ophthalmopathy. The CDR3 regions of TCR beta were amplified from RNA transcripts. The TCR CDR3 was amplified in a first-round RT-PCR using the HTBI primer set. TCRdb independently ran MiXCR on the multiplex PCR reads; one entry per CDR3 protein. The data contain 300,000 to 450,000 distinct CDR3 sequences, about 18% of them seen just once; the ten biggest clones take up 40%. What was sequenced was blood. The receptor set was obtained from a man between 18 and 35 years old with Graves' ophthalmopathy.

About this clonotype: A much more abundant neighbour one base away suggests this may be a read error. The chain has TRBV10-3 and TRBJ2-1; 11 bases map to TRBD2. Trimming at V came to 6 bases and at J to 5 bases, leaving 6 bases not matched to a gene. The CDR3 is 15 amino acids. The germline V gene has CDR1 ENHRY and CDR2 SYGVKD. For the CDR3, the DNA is TGTGCCATCAGGGTAACTAGCGGGGGCGACAATGAGCAGTTCTTC. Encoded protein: CAIRVTSGGDNEQFF.

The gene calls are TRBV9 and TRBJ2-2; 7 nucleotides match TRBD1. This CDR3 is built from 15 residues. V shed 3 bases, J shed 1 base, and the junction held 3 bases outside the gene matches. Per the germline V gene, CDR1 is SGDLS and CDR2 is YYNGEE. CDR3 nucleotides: TGTGCCAGCAGCGACGGGACAGTGAACACCGGGGAGCTGTTTTTT. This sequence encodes CASSDGTVNTGELFF.

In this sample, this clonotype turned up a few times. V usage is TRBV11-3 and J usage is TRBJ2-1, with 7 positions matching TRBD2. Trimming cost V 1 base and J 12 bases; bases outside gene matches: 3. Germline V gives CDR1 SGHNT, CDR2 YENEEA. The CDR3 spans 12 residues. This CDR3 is CASSLGTGGQFF. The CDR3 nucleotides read TGTGCCAGCAGCTTAGGAACGGGGGGGCAGTTCTTC.

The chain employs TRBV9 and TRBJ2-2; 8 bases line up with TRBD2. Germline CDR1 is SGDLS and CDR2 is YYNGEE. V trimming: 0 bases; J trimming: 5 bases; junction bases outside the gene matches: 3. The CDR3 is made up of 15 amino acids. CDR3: CASSVDRGGTGELFF. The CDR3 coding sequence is TGTGCCAGCAGCGTAGATCGGGGGGGTACCGGGGAGCTGTTTTTT.

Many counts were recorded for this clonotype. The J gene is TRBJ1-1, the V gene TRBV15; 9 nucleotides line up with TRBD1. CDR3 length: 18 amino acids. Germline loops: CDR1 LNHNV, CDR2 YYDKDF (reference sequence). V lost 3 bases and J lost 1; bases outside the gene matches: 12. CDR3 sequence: CATSSPGQGIPENTEAFF. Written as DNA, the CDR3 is TGTGCCACCAGCAGCCCGGGACAGGGTATTCCCGAGAACACTGAAGCTTTCTTT.

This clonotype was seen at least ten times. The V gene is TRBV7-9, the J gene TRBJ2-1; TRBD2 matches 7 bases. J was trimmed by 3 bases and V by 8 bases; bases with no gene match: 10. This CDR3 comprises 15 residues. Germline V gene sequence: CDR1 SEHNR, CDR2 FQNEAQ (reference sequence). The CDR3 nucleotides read TGTGCCAGCTCCCGGACGGGACTACTCTACAATGAGCAGTTCTTC. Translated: CASSRTGLLYNEQFF.

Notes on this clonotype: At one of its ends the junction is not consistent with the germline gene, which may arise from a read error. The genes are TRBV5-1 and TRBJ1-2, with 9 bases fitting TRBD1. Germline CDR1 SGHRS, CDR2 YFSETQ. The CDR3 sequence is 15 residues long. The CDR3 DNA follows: TGTGCCAGCAGATACACCGGGACAGGGATCTATGGCTACACCTTC. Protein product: CASRYTGTGIYGYTF.

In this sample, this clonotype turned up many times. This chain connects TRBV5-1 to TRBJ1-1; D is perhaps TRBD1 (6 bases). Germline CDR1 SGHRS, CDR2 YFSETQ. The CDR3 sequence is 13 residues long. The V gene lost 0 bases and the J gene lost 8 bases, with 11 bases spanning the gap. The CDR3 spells CASSLDRVGEAFF. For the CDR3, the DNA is TGCGCCAGCAGCTTGGACAGGGTAGGAGAAGCTTTCTTT.

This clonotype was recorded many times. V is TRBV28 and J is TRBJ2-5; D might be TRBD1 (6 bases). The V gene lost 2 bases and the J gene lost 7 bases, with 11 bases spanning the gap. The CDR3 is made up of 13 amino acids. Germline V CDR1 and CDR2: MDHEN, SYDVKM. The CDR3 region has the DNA TGTGCCAGCAGTTTAGGGCAGGGGCTGACCCAGTACTTC. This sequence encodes CASSLGQGLTQYF.

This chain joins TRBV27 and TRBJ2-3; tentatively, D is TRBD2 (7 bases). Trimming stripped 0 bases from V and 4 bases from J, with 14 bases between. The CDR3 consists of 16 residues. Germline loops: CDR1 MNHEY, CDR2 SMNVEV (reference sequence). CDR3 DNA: TGTGCCAGCAGTTTATCCGGGGGGCTGGGCGCAGATACGCAGTATTTT. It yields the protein CASSLSGGLGADTQYF.

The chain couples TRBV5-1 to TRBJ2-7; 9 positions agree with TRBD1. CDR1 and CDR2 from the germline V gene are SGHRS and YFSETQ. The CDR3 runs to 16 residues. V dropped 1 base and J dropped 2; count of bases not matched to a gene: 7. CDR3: CASSLLADRGTYEQYF. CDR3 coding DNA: TGCGCCAGCAGCTTGTTAGCAGACAGGGGGACCTACGAGCAGTACTTC. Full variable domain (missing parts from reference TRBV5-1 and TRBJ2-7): KAGVTQTPRYLIKTRGQQVTLSCSPISGHRSVSWYQQTPGQGLQFLFEYFSETQRNKGNFPGRFSGRQFSNSRSEMNVSTLELGDSALYLCASSLLADRGTYEQYFGPGTRLTVT.

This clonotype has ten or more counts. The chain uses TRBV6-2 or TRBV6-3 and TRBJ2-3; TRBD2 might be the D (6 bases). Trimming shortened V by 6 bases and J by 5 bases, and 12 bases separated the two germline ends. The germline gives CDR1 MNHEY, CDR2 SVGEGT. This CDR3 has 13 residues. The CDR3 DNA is TGTGCCAGCAGCTCACTAGCAATAGATACGCAGTATTTT. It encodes CASSSLAIDTQYF.

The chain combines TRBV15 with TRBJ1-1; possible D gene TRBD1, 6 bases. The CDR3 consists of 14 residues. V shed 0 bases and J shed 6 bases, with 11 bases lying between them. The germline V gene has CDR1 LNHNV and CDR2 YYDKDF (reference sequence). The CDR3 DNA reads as TGTGCCACCAGCAGAGATATGGGGGGCGCTGAAGCTTTCTTT. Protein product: CATSRDMGGAEAFF. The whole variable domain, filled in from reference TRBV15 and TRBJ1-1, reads DAMVIQNPRYQVTQFGKPVTLSCSQTLNHNVMYWYQQKSSQAPKLLFHYYDKDFNNEADTPDNFQSRRPNTSFCFLDIRSPGLGDTAMYLCATSRDMGGAEAFFGQGTRLTVV.

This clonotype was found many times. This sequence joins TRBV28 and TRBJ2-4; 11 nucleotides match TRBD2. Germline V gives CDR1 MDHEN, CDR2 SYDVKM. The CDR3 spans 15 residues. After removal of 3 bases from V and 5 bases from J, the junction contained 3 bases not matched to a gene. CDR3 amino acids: CASSLLAGGQNIQYF. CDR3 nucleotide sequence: TGTGCCAGCAGTTTGCTAGCGGGGGGCCAAAACATTCAGTACTTC. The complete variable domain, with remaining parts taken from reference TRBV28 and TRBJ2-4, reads DVKVTQSSRYLVKRTGEKVFLECVQDMDHENMFWYRQDPGLGLRLIYFSYDVKMKEKGDIPEGYSVSREKKERFSLILESASTNQTSMYLCASSLLAGGQNIQYFGAGTRLSVL.

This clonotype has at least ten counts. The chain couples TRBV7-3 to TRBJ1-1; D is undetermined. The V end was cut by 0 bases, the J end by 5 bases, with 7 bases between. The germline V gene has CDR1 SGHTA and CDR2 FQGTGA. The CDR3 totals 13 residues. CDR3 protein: CASSLTLRTEAFF. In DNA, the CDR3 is TGTGCCAGCAGCTTAACCTTGAGGACTGAAGCTTTCTTT.

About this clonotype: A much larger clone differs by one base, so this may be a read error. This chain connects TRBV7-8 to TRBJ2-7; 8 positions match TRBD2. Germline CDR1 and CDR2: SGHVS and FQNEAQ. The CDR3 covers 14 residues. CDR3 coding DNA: TGTGCCAGCGGCTTAAACGGGAGGGACTACGAGCAGTACTTC. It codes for CASGLNGRDYEQYF.

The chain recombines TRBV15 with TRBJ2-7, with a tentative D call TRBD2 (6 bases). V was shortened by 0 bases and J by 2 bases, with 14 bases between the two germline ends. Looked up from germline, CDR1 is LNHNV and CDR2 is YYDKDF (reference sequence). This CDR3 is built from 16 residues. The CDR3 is CATSRDQGGVAYEQYF. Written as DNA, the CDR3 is TGTGCCACCAGCAGAGATCAGGGCGGGGTGGCCTACGAGCAGTACTTC.

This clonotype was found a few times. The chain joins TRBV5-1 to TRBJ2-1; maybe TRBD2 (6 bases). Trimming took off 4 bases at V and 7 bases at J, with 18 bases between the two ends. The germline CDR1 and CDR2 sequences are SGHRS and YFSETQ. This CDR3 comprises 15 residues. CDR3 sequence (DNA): TGCGCCAGCAGCGCCCGGGACTTGCCGGGGAATGAGCAGTTCTTC. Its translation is CASSARDLPGNEQFF.

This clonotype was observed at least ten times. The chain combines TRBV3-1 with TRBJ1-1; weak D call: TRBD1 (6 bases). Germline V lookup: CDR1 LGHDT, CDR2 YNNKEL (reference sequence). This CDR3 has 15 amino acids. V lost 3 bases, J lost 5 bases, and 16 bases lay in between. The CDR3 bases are TGTGCCAGCAGCCACTCCCGAACAGGGAGTACTGAAGCTTTCTTT. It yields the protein CASSHSRTGSTEAFF.

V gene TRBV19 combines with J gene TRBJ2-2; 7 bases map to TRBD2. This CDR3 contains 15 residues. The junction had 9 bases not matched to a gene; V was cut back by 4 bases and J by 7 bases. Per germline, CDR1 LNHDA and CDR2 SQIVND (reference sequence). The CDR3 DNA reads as TGTGCCAGTAGTACCTCTCGGGAGCGGGGCGGGGAGCTGTTTTTT. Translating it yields CASSTSRERGGELFF.

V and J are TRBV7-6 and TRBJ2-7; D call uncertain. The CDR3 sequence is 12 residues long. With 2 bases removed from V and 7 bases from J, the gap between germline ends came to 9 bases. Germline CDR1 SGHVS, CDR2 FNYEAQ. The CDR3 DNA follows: TGTGCCAGCAGCTTAAATGGGAAAGAGCAGTACTTC. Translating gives CASSLNGKEQYF.

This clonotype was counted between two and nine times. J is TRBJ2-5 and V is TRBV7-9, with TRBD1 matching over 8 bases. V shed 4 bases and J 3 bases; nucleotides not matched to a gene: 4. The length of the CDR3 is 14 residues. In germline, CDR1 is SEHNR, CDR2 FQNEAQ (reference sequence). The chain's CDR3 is CASSSRGREETQYF. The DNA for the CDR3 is TGTGCCAGCAGCTCCAGGGGGCGCGAAGAGACCCAGTACTTC.

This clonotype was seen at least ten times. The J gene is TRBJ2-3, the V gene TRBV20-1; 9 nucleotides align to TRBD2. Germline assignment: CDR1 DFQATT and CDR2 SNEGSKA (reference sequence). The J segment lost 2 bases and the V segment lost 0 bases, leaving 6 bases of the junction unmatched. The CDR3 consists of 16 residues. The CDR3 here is CSARDRLAGITDTQYF. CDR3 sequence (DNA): TGCAGTGCTAGAGATCGGCTAGCGGGGATCACAGATACGCAGTATTTT.

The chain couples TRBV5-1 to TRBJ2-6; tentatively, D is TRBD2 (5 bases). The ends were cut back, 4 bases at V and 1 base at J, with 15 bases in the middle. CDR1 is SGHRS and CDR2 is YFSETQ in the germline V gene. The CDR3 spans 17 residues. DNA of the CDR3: TGCGCCAGCAGCCTGGGAGTGAGGGTTTCTGGGGCCAACGTCCTGACTTTC. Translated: CASSLGVRVSGANVLTF.

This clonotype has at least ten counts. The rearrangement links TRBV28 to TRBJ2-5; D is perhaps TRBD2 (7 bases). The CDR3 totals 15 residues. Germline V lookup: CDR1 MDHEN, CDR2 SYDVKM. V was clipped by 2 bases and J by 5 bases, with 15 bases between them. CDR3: CASSLDSGGRETQYF. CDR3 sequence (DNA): TGTGCCAGCAGTTTAGATTCGGGGGGCCGCGAGACCCAGTACTTC. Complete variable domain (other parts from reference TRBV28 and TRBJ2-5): DVKVTQSSRYLVKRTGEKVFLECVQDMDHENMFWYRQDPGLGLRLIYFSYDVKMKEKGDIPEGYSVSREKKERFSLILESASTNQTSMYLCASSLDSGGRETQYFGPGTRLLVL.

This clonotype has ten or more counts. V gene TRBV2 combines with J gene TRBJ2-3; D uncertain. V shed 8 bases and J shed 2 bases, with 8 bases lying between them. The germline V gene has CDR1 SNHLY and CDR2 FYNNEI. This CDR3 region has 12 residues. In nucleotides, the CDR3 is TGTGCCAGCCTGAGTTTCACAGATACGCAGTATTTT. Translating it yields CASLSFTDTQYF.